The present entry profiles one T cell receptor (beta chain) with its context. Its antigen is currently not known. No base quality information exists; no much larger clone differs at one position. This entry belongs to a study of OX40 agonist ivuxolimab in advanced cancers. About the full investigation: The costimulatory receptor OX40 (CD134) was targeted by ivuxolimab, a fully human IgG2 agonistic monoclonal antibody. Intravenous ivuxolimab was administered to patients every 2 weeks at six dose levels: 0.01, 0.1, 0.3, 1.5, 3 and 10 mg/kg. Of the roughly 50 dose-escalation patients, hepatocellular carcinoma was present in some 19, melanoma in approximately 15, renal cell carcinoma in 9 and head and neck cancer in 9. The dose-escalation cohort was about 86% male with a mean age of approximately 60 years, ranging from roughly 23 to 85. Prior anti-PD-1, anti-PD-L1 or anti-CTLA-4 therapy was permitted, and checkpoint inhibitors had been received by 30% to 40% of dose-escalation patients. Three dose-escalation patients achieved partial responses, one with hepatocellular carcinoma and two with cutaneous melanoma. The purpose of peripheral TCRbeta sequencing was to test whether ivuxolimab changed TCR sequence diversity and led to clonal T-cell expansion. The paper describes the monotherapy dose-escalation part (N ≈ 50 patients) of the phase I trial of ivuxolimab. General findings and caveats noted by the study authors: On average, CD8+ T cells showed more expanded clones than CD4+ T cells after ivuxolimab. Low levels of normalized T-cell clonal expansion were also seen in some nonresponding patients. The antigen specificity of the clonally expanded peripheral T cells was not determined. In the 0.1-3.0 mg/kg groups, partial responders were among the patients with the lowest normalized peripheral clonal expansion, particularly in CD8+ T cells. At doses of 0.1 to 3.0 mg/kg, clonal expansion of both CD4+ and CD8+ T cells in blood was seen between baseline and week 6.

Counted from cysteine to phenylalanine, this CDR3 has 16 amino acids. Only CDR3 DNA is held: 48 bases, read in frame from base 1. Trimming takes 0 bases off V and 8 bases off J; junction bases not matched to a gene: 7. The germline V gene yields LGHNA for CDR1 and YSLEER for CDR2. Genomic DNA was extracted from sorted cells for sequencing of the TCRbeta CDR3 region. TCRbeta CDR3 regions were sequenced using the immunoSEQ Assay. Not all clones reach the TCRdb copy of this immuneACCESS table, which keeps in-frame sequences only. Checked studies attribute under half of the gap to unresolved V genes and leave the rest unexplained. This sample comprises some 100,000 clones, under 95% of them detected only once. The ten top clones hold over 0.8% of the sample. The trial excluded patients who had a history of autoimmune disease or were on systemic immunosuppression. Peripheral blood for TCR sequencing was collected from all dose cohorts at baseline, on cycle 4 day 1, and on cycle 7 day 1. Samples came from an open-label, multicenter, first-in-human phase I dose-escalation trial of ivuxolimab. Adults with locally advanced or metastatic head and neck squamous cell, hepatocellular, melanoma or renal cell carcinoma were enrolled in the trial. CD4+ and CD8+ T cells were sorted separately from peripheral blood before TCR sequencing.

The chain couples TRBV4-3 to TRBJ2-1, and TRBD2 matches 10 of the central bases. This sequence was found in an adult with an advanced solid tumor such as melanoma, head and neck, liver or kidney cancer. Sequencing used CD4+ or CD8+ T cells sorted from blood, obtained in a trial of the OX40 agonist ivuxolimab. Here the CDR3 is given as CASSQEKSGRADEQFF. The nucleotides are TGCGCCAGCAGCCAAGAAAAGAGCGGGAGGGCCGATGAGCAGTTCTTC.